This T cell receptor beta chain came from a study of Graves' ophthalmopathy and Graves' hyperthyroidism. TCR beta CDR3 amplification used RNA transcripts. First-round RT-PCR with HTBI primers preceded a second-round multiplex PCR. TCRdb passed the multiplex PCR reads through MiXCR, listing each CDR3 protein once. The sample yields some 240,000 distinct CDR3 sequences, around 45% seen once. Germline V gene data show CDR1 as MDHEN and CDR2 as SYDVKM. The CDR3 extends over 12 amino acids. The ends were cut back, 8 bases at V and 3 bases at J, with 11 bases in the middle. Among the exclusions were patients with other autoimmune diseases, uncontrolled infections, pregnancy or lactation. As diagnostic evidence, clinical symptoms, serum thyroxine, TRAb, thyroid ultrasound and orbital computed tomography were relied upon. The PBMCs had their origin in roughly 9.4 ml of fresh peripheral blood. With respect to this clonotype: Its matching antigen is unknown.

Study results and caveats: For predicting ophthalmopathy progression, the model had 70.59% sensitivity and approximately 72% specificity.

Sequencing was carried out using peripheral blood. This receptor was taken from an adult man with Graves' ophthalmopathy. This chain links TRBV28 with TRBJ2-7, with a possible D match to TRBD2 (6 bases). The CDR3 nucleotides are TGTGCCAGCGCACACGGGGGCTACGAGCAGTACTTC. Protein sequence: CASAHGGYEQYF.